This T cell receptor beta chain originates from a study of Ad26.COV2.S vaccination and SARS-CoV-2 variants. Turning to the study itself: The donor participated in the COV1001 trial, in its Ad26.COV2.S arm. The vaccine Ad26.COV2.S was put into the muscle once, or twice with 56 days between.

The method was immunoSEQ multiplex PCR; TCRdb's version includes in-frame clones alone and lacks a portion of them. The sample has around 300,000 clones; about 89% are singletons. Only a few counts were recorded for this clone. As yet, its antigen is unknown. Study-level findings and limits: The TCR-based breadth and depth measures might underestimate overall T cell responses. Placebo recipients had lower spike-specific TCR breadth than vaccine recipients.

V lost 6 bases and J lost 5; bases outside the gene matches: 5. There are 13 residues in the CDR3. The sample's treatment: around 19 received Ad26.COV2.S at low or high dose, single or two shots; about 5 received placebo; per-sample allocation not given. Each sample was drawn 63 days after the first injection (of vaccine or placebo). Material: peripheral blood, obtained in a trial of Ad26.COV2.S vaccine versus placebo. This TCR was sampled from a person aged 18-60 years who received the Ad26.COV2.S COVID-19 vaccine or a placebo. This sequence joins TRBV12-3 or TRBV12-4 and TRBJ2-5, with 8 positions matching TRBD2. CDR3 loop: CASSGGAGETQYF. DNA of the CDR3: TGTGCCAGCAGCGGGGGGGCCGGGGAGACCCAGTACTTC.